This T cell receptor beta chain was sequenced during a study of T cell responses to AZD1222 COVID-19 vaccine. The CDR3 is 15 residues long. Germline CDR1 and CDR2: MNHEY and SMNVEV (reference sequence). V gave up 5 bases and J gave up 2 bases, with 16 bases separating them. Sequencing was performed with immunoSEQ multiplex PCR; in TCRdb, only in-frame clones are kept and a portion is missing. Here the sample spans 25,000 to 35,000 clones, over 90% being singletons. The sample in question was peripheral blood, obtained on day 0 of AZD1222 vaccination. The chain uses TRBV27 and TRBJ2-7; weak D call: TRBD1 (6 bases). The sequence came from an adult in good health. The CDR3, as DNA: TGTGCCAGCAGTCCAAGGGACATGAACCCCTACGAGCAGTACTTC. It is translated as CASSPRDMNPYEQYF.